This passage covers 17 T cell receptor beta chains from one sample sequenced in a study of low-dose radiotherapy and immunotherapy resistance in tumors. Both TCRalpha and TCRbeta chains were reverse transcribed with V-gene-specific primers. The authors amplified TCRs for around 20 PCR cycles with a constant-region primer and a V-primer adapter. TCRdb recomputed calls from the reads with MiXCR, one row per CDR3 protein. Of about 39,000 distinct CDR3 sequences in the sample, under 25% are singletons; the top ten hold just under 9.5%. Time point defined: after trial treatment. The sample's treatment: LDRT plus nivolumab, ipilimumab, low-dose cyclophosphamide and aspirin (RACIN trial). This sample comprised PBMCs, obtained after low-dose radiotherapy plus immunotherapy. The receptors were sampled from a female donor with ovarian cancer.

The V call is TRBV19, the J call TRBJ1-4; D remains ambiguous. The germline V and J ends were trimmed by 6 bases and 2 bases, with 10 bases remaining between them. Per germline, CDR1 LNHDA and CDR2 SQIVND (reference sequence). The CDR3 covers 14 residues. The DNA for the CDR3 is TGTGCCAGTAGACCGCAATCGACTAATGAAAAACTGTTTTTT. This translates into CASRPQSTNEKLFF.

This clonotype was detected a few times. In DNA, the CDR3 is TGTGCCAGCAGTGCAACGAGACAGATAGAGCAGTACTTC. Translated, it gives CASSATRQIEQYF. This chain links TRBV28 with TRBJ2-7; D is possibly TRBD1 (5 bases). CDR1 and CDR2 (germline): MDHEN, SYDVKM. The V end was cut by 5 bases, the J end by 7 bases, with 15 bases between. CDR3 length: 13 residues. Full variable domain (missing parts from reference TRBV28 and TRBJ2-7): DVKVTQSSRYLVKRTGEKVFLECVQDMDHENMFWYRQDPGLGLRLIYFSYDVKMKEKGDIPEGYSVSREKKERFSLILESASTNQTSMYLCASSATRQIEQYFGPGTRLTVT.

This rearrangement joins TRBV5-1 to TRBJ1-1; D remains ambiguous. V dropped 4 bases and J dropped 1 base, with 14 bases sitting between them. This CDR3 comprises 15 residues. From germline, CDR1 is SGHRS and CDR2 YFSETQ. DNA of the CDR3: TGCGCCAGCAGCGGGAGCGGACTGACGAACACTGAAGCTTTCTTT. It encodes CASSGSGLTNTEAFF.

This clonotype was found many times. The chain combines TRBV5-1 with TRBJ2-3; 9 bases agree with TRBD2. After removal of 6 bases from V and 4 bases from J, the junction contained 9 bases not matched to a gene. The CDR3 extends over 15 amino acids. The germline V gene has CDR1 SGHRS and CDR2 YFSETQ. Here the CDR3 DNA reads TGCGCCAGCAATCGTGGTAGCGGGGGTCCAGATACGCAGTATTTT. Its translation is CASNRGSGGPDTQYF.

Many counts were recorded for this clonotype. The rearrangement joins TRBV4-1 to TRBJ2-7; D is possibly TRBD1 (6 bases). V was clipped by 2 bases and J by 0 bases, with 11 bases between them. From germline, CDR1 is MGHRA and CDR2 YSYEKL. CDR3 length equals 15 residues. This CDR3 is CASSQPGDISYEQYF. Here the CDR3 DNA reads TGCGCCAGCAGCCAACCAGGGGACATCTCCTACGAGCAGTACTTC.

This clonotype was recorded at least ten times. V and J are TRBV5-1 and TRBJ1-1; D may be TRBD1 (5 bases). Germline CDR1 is SGHRS and CDR2 is YFSETQ. The CDR3 sequence is 15 residues long. V lost 2 bases and J lost 3, with 14 bases in between. The CDR3 DNA reads as TGCGCCAGCAGCTTATCCCCCGGGGCCGACACTGAAGCTTTCTTT. This translates into CASSLSPGADTEAFF.

This clonotype was observed at least ten times. The CDR3 reads CASSLNSGSYGYTF. CDR3 coding DNA: TGTGCCAGCAGTTTGAACAGCGGGAGCTATGGCTACACCTTC. V and J are TRBV12-3 or TRBV12-4 and TRBJ1-2; no clear D. Trimming took 3 bases from V and 4 from J, leaving 12 bases between them. CDR3 size: 14 residues.

This clonotype was picked up a small number of times. The V and J genes are TRBV29-1 and TRBJ1-1, with unresolved D. Germline V gene lookup returns CDR1 SQVTM and CDR2 ANQGSEA. V was pared by 2 bases and J by 4 bases, with 5 bases between. The length of the CDR3 is 11 residues. As DNA, the CDR3 is TGCAGCGTTGAATCGGGCACTGAAGCTTTCTTT. It encodes CSVESGTEAFF.

This rearrangement joins TRBV19 to TRBJ1-2; the D is unclear. The CDR3 is 15 residues long. Trimming stripped 3 bases from V and 0 bases from J, with 11 bases between. In germline, CDR1 is LNHDA, CDR2 SQIVND (reference sequence). The CDR3 bases are TGTGCCAGTAGTATTAGGACGGAAACTAACTATGGCTACACCTTC. The encoded protein is CASSIRTETNYGYTF.

The rearrangement links TRBV4-1 to TRBJ2-5, with D unresolved. The germline V gene encodes CDR1 MGHRA and CDR2 YSYEKL. Trimming stripped 1 base from V and 1 base from J, with 4 bases between. This CDR3 has 13 residues. The CDR3, as DNA: TGCGCCAGCAGCCAAGGACCCCAAGAGACCCAGTACTTC. It is translated as CASSQGPQETQYF.

The chain has TRBV5-6 and TRBJ2-5; the match to TRBD1 covers 8 bases. The trim removed 5 bases at V and 2 bases at J, leaving 5 bases unmatched. In germline, CDR1 is SGHDT, CDR2 YYEEEE. The CDR3 sequence is 14 residues long. CDR3 coding DNA: TGTGCCAGCAGGATGACAGGGGAACAAGAGACCCAGTACTTC. Protein sequence: CASRMTGEQETQYF. Variable domain in full (rest from reference TRBV5-6 and TRBJ2-5): DAGVTQSPTHLIKTRGQQVTLRCSPKSGHDTVSWYQQALGQGPQFIFQYYEEEERQRGNFPDRFSGHQFPNYSSELNVNALLLGDSALYLCASRMTGEQETQYFGPGTRLLVL.

In its sample, this clonotype was seen many times. The CDR3 is CASSVYRGLRTEAFF. The CDR3 DNA reads as TGTGCCAGCAGCGTCTACAGGGGGTTGCGGACTGAAGCTTTCTTT. The chain is built from TRBV14 and TRBJ1-1; 8 bases map to TRBD1. This CDR3 region has 15 residues. V trimming: 5 bases; J trimming: 5 bases; junction bases outside the gene matches: 10. In germline, CDR1 is SGHDN, CDR2 FVKESK.

This clonotype occurred a few times. This chain links TRBV7-2 with TRBJ2-7; 11 bases match TRBD2. Germline V lookup: CDR1 SGHTA, CDR2 FQGNSA. This CDR3 is built from 16 residues. V gave up 2 bases and J gave up 3 bases; unmatched junction bases: 6. The CDR3 sequence: CASSLYASGGLYEQYF. CDR3 in DNA: TGTGCCAGCAGCTTATACGCTAGCGGGGGGCTCTACGAGCAGTACTTC.

In its sample, this clonotype was seen many times. The CDR3 sequence is CASSPGEGVYGYTF. In nucleotides, the CDR3 is TGTGCCAGCAGCCCCGGTGAAGGCGTCTATGGCTACACCTTC. The V gene is TRBV7-9, the J gene TRBJ1-2; D ambiguous. The CDR3 is 14 residues long. The germline V gene has CDR1 SEHNR and CDR2 FQNEAQ (reference sequence). Trimming removed 5 bases from V and 4 bases from J, with 14 bases in between.

The chain combines TRBV3-1 with TRBJ1-6, with D tentatively TRBD1 (5 bases). Trimming removed 2 bases from V and 8 bases from J, with 10 bases in between. Germline loops: CDR1 LGHDT, CDR2 YNNKEL (reference sequence). CDR3 size: 14 residues. The CDR3, as DNA: TGTGCCAGCAGCCAAAGGTTAGGGGATTCACCCCTCCACTTT. Protein product: CASSQRLGDSPLHF.

This clonotype was counted a single time. The likely explanation is a read error, given a far larger clone one base away. The CDR3 DNA follows: TGTGCCAGCAGAAGTCCGGGACTTCGGACCTACCAGCAGTACTTC. Encoded protein: CASRSPGLRTYQQYF. The rearrangement joins TRBV27 to TRBJ2-7, with a tentative D call TRBD2 (6 bases). This CDR3 has 15 amino acids. Looked up from germline, CDR1 is MNHEY and CDR2 is SMNVEV (reference sequence).

In this sample, this clonotype turned up many times. The J gene is TRBJ1-5, the V gene TRBV6-5; D unclear. Between the trimmed V and J ends, which lost 5 bases and 2 bases, there was a span of 10 bases. Germline lookup yields CDR1 MNHEY and CDR2 SVGAGI. The CDR3 is 14 residues long. The CDR3 DNA reads as TGTGCCAGCAGTACGTTTTCTGGCAATCAGCCCCAGCATTTT. Translation: CASSTFSGNQPQHF.